A single TCR beta chain is shown here with its context. Antigen specificity is unknown. Via MiXCR, TCRdb re-called the reads, giving one row per CDR3 protein. The table lists 100,000 to 150,000 distinct CDR3 sequences, approximately 30% of them singletons, with about 54% in the top ten. This record comes from a study of T cell repertoires in cytomegalovirus infection. For the study at large: Signatures in public TCR beta sequences pointed to both CMV infection and matching HLA type. Study findings and constraints: HLA-C-restricted TCR beta clonotypes specific for CMV led the ex vivo response.

The ends were cut back, 6 bases at V and 2 bases at J, with 11 bases in the middle. CDR3 length: 14 residues. The germline V gene encodes CDR1 MNHEY and CDR2 SMNVEV (reference sequence). The rearrangement links TRBV27 to TRBJ1-5, with D possibly TRBD1 on 5 matching bases. The sample here was CD8+ T cells from cultured PBMCs, taken from culture after CMV antigen stimulation. The receptor was derived from a human donor in good health (CMV status not recorded). Some clones in this sample may be carry-over from other donors' samples. The DNA for the CDR3 is TGTGCCAGCAGCCCAACAGGTGGCAATCAGCCCCAGCATTTT. Translation: CASSPTGGNQPQHF.